Listed below are T cell receptor beta chains from one sample, sequenced in a study of T cell clonotyping in hematopoietic cell transplantation. Using immunoSEQ multiplex PCR, the repertoire was profiled, and TCRdb retains in-frame clones only, with some absent. Of roughly 10,000 clones listed, 89% were seen once; the top ten hold roughly 40%. Sequences were derived from PBMCs, sampled 180 days after allogeneic stem cell transplant. Every receptor here comes from a male patient aged 60-69 years who had an allogeneic stem cell transplant from an unrelated donor, so the T cells may come from the graft donor. Some clones in this sample may be carry-over from other donors' samples. Both conserved end residues are part of each CDR3. The D gene is left open where the match is weak. Some rows mark clone size as missing; the rest say once, few, many or name a class of expanded clone.

d_call	clone_size	j_call	v_call	cdr3_nt	cdr3_aa
.	.	TRBJ1-5	TRBV6-5	TGTGCCAGCAGCCGGACCGGGGGGAGGGATCAGCCCCAGCATTTT	CASSRTGGRDQPQHF
TRBD1	.	TRBJ2-7	TRBV7-2	TGTGCCAGCAGCCCCCACGGGACAGTCTACGAGCAGTACTTC	CASSPHGTVYEQYF
.	few	TRBJ1-6	TRBV5-1	TGCGCCAGCAGCCCGCGGGAGGGGTTTAATTCACCCCTCCACTTT	CASSPREGFNSPLHF
.	.	TRBJ1-1	TRBV2	TGTGCCAGCGAGCGCCCCGAGCTTTGGGGCGCGGTCACTGAAGCTTTCTTT	CASERPELWGAVTEAFF
.	.	TRBJ1-6	TRBV11-1	TGTGCCAGCGGATTGGCAGAGAATTCACCCCTCCACTTT	CASGLAENSPLHF
.	.	TRBJ1-6	TRBV19	TGTGCCAGTAGTATAGGAACGGCGAGTAATTCACCCCTCCACTTT	CASSIGTASNSPLHF
TRBD2	.	TRBJ2-7	TRBV4-3	TGCGCCAGCAGCCAAGATCTGGCGGGGGGGCGCCCCTACGAGCAGTACTTC	CASSQDLAGGRPYEQYF
TRBD1	.	TRBJ2-3	TRBV19	TGTGCCAGTAGTCGCTCCGGGACAGGGACAGATACGCAGTATTTT	CASSRSGTGTDTQYF
.	.	TRBJ2-6	TRBV19	TGTGCCAGTAGTGGAGCTCCCTCTGGGGCCAACGTCCTGACTTTC	CASSGAPSGANVLTF
.	once	TRBJ1-1	TRBV5-1	TGCGCCAGCACGGCCACAAACTGGAACACTGAAGCTTTCTTT	CASTATNWNTEAFF
.	.	TRBJ1-6	TRBV10-3	TGTGCCACCACTACCACCTCACGAATTTATAATTCACCCCTCCACTTT	CATTTTSRIYNSPLHF